The T cell receptor beta chain under discussion was sequenced for a study of blood T cells in healthy people across ages. Germline assignment: CDR1 SGDLS and CDR2 YYNGEE. CDR3 length equals 15 residues. The V gene lost 0 bases and the J gene lost 1 base, with 11 bases spanning the gap. Using a J-beta primer mix together with a sample-barcoded 5' primer, a second PCR was run for roughly 6 to 12 cycles. Each CDR3 protein is one row after TCRdb ran MiXCR on the 5' RACE reads. The table includes about 1 million distinct CDR3 sequences, 45% detected once. The chain employs TRBV9 and TRBJ2-7, with D perhaps matching TRBD1 or TRBD2 (5 bases each). Sequenced: blood. The clonotype originates from a woman aged 60 to 75 in good health. This chain's CDR3 is CASSVGPGRSYEQYF. CDR3 coding DNA: TGTGCCAGCAGCGTAGGCCCGGGACGATCCTACGAGCAGTACTTC.